This TCR beta chain was sequenced for a study of shared clonotypes between healthy human individuals. Here immunoSEQ multiplex PCR was the method, and the copy in TCRdb shows in-frame clones only, minus some. The repertoire holds around 2.1 million clones, with 95% as singletons. Points on this clone: As yet, its antigen is unknown.

Points from the study as a whole: Represented diversity (both genetic and exposure-history) was limited by the small number of donors.

CDR1 is GTSNPN, CDR2 SVGIG, per germline (reference sequence). V was shortened by 0 bases and J by 8 bases, with 11 bases between the two germline ends. This CDR3 comprises 14 residues. This rearrangement joins TRBV30 to TRBJ1-6; D might be TRBD1 (5 bases). This TCR came from a man younger than 35 in good health. Sequenced sample: naive CD4+ T cells sorted from blood. Subset denoted: CD45RA+ positively selected. DNA of the CDR3: TGTGCCTGGAGTGTACGAGACAGCGATTCACCCCTCCACTTT. This codes for CAWSVRDSDSPLHF.